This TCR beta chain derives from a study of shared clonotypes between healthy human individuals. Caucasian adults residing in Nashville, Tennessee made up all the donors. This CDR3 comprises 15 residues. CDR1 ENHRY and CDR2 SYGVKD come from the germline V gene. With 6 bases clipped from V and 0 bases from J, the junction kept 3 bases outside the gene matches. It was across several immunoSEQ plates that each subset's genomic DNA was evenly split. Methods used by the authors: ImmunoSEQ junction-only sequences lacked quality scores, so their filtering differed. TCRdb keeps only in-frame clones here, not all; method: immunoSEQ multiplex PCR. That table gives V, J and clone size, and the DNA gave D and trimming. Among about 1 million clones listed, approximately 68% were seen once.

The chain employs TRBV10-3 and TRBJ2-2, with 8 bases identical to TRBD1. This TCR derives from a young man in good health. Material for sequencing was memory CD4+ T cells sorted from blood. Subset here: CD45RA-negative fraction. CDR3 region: CAIRTQGANTGELFF. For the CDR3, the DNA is TGTGCCATCAGGACACAGGGGGCGAACACCGGGGAGCTGTTTTTT.